What follows are 6 T cell receptor beta chains derived from one specimen sequenced in a study of shared clonotypes between healthy human individuals. Libraries were prepared by immunoSEQ multiplex PCR; TCRdb keeps only in-frame clonotypes and omits some of them. Among some 1 million clones listed, 65% to 75% were seen once. Sequenced: memory CD4+ T cells sorted from blood. The subset here: CD45RA-negative fraction. The receptor set was obtained from a young man in good health.

V usage is TRBV2 and J usage is TRBJ2-2; D remains unclear. This CDR3 has 15 amino acids. Germline V lookup: CDR1 SNHLY, CDR2 FYNNEI. Trimming removed 3 bases from V and 1 base from J, with 9 bases in between. The CDR3: CASSDVRQNTGELFF. CDR3 nucleotides: TGTGCCAGCAGTGACGTGCGGCAGAACACCGGGGAGCTGTTTTTT. Drawing the rest from reference TRBV2 and TRBJ2-2, the complete variable domain is EPEVTQTPSHQVTQMGQEVILRCVPISNHLYFYWYRQILGQKVEFLVSFYNNEISEKSEIFDDQFSVERPDGSNFTLKIRSTKLEDSAMYFCASSDVRQNTGELFFGEGSRLTVL.

The gene calls are TRBV6-1 and TRBJ2-1; TRBD2 matches at 10 bases. Germline-derived CDR1 and CDR2 are MNHNS and SASEGT. V was pared by 8 bases and J by 4 bases, with 5 bases of the junction left unmatched. This CDR3 comprises 14 residues. This chain's CDR3 is CASATSGPYNEQFF. As DNA, the CDR3 is TGTGCCAGCGCGACTAGCGGGCCTTACAATGAGCAGTTCTTC.

Of note for this clone: One end of the junction does not line up with germline, which may come from a read error. The chain links TRBV4-1 to TRBJ2-5; TRBD1 or TRBD2 may be the D gene (5 bases each). The germline V gene encodes CDR1 MGHRA and CDR2 YSYEKL. This CDR3 is 15 amino acids long. CDR3 sequence (DNA): TGCACCAGCAGCCGAGAAAAGGGACCTCAAGAGACCCAGTACTTC. Protein product: CTSSREKGPQETQYF.

The chain is built from TRBV5-1 and TRBJ2-3, with 8 bases lining up with TRBD2. The CDR3 runs 18 residues. V lost 1 base and J lost 7; bases outside the gene matches: 17. The V gene's germline CDR1 is SGHRS and CDR2 YFSETQ. CDR3 coding DNA: TGCGCCAGCAGCTTGATAGCGGGGACCCCCGCTTCGACGTATACGCAGTATTTT. It specifies CASSLIAGTPASTYTQYF.

In the case of this clone: A far larger clone is a single base away, which makes a read error likely. V usage is TRBV29-1 and J usage is TRBJ1-1; D not resolved. Germline values: CDR1 SQVTM, CDR2 ANQGSEA. There are 12 residues in the CDR3. For the CDR3, the DNA is TGCAGCTTTGACGCCTGGAGCACTGAAGCTTTCTTT. Translating it yields CSFDAWSTEAFF.

This clone has only one observation. Other DNA sequences in the sample encode the same CDR3. The chain links TRBV5-1 to TRBJ2-7; 8 nucleotides agree with TRBD2. The J segment lost 1 base and the V segment lost 7 bases, leaving 1 base of the junction unmatched. Germline values: CDR1 SGHRS, CDR2 YFSETQ. The CDR3 extends over 12 amino acids. The CDR3 is CASRGGSYEQYF. DNA of the CDR3: TGCGCCAGCCGGGGGGGATCCTACGAGCAGTACTTC.